Presented here are 13 T cell receptor beta chains from one specimen sequenced in a study of cytomegalovirus exposure and HLA in healthy donors. The primer mix had 60 Vbeta and 13 Jbeta primers. The method was immunoSEQ multiplex PCR; TCRdb's version includes in-frame clones alone and lacks a portion of them. The sample holds about 210,000 clones, more than 75% seen once. What was sequenced was PBMCs. The receptors were gathered from a man aged 35-49 years in good health and CMV-seropositive.

This chain connects TRBV5-6 to TRBJ2-7; D is perhaps TRBD1 (5 bases). The length of the CDR3 is 15 residues. V lost 4 bases to trimming and J lost 0 bases, with 14 bases between them. Germline CDR1 and CDR2: SGHDT and YYEEEE. CDR3 bases: TGTGCCAGCAGCCGCCGACAGACCTCCTCCTACGAGCAGTACGTC. This gives the protein CASSRRQTSSYEQYV.

This clone showed up just a few times. This chain connects TRBV9 to TRBJ1-5, with unresolved D. The CDR3 covers 16 residues. Trimming left V 1 base short and J 3 bases short, with 14 bases between. From germline, CDR1 is SGDLS and CDR2 YYNGEE. This CDR3 reads CASSVQAAPLNQPQHF. CDR3 coding DNA: TGTGCCAGCAGCGTACAAGCCGCTCCACTCAATCAGCCCCAGCATTTT.

The genes are TRBV15 and TRBJ1-1; 9 bases align to TRBD1. Per germline, CDR1 LNHNV and CDR2 YYDKDF (reference sequence). The junction had 10 bases not matched to a gene; V was cut back by 0 bases and J by 5 bases. The CDR3 runs 17 residues. The CDR3, as DNA: TGTGCCACCAGCAGAGATTGGGGGACAGGGAGGAGGACTGAAGCTTTCTTT. It translates to CATSRDWGTGRRTEAFF. The full variable domain, with the rest looked up from reference TRBV15 and TRBJ1-1, is DAMVIQNPRYQVTQFGKPVTLSCSQTLNHNVMYWYQQKSSQAPKLLFHYYDKDFNNEADTPDNFQSRRPNTSFCFLDIRSPGLGDTAMYLCATSRDWGTGRRTEAFFGQGTRLTVV.

This clone was observed a handful of times. This chain links TRBV11-2 with TRBJ2-1; tentative D call: TRBD2 (7 bases). CDR1 and CDR2 (germline): SGHAT, FQNNGV. Deletions cut 5 bases from V and 9 bases from J, with 20 bases between. This CDR3 contains 15 residues. Here the CDR3 DNA reads TGTGCCAGCAGCGCGAAACGGGGGGCGACGATTGAGCAGTTCTTC. Its protein is CASSAKRGATIEQFF.

The V and J genes are TRBV5-1 and TRBJ2-7; D perhaps matches TRBD2 (5 bases). The V gene's germline CDR1 is SGHRS and CDR2 YFSETQ. V was trimmed by 0 bases and J by 7 bases, leaving 11 bases between them. This CDR3 has 13 amino acids. The CDR3 is CASSLELVNEQYF. CDR3 in DNA: TGCGCCAGCAGCTTGGAACTAGTCAATGAGCAGTACTTC.

V gene TRBV6-5 combines with J gene TRBJ1-2; the match to TRBD1 covers 7 bases. V trimming: 6 bases; J trimming: 5 bases; junction bases outside the gene matches: 6. This CDR3 contains 13 residues. Per the germline V gene, CDR1 is MNHEY and CDR2 is SVGAGI. This CDR3 reads CASRATGWYGYTF. As DNA, the CDR3 is TGTGCCAGCAGGGCGACAGGGTGGTATGGCTACACCTTC.

In this sample, this clone turned up once. The genes are TRBV19 and TRBJ1-5; D perhaps matches TRBD1 (6 bases). Trimming took off 6 bases at V and 5 bases at J, with 11 bases between the two ends. This CDR3 has 13 amino acids. Germline CDR1 and CDR2: LNHDA and SQIVND (reference sequence). The CDR3 region is CASRGDIYQPQHF. CDR3 DNA: TGTGCCAGTAGGGGGGACATCTATCAGCCCCAGCATTTT. The whole variable domain, remainder taken from reference TRBV19 and TRBJ1-5, is DGGITQSPKYLFRKEGQNVTLSCEQNLNHDAMYWYRQDPGQGLRLIYYSQIVNDFQKGDIAEGYSVSREKKESFPLTVTSAQKNPTAFYLCASRGDIYQPQHFGDGTRLSIL.

The chain is built from TRBV5-6 and TRBJ2-1; 13 positions match TRBD2. The V and J ends lost 4 bases and 0 bases, in that order; junction bases with no gene match: 4. The germline V gene encodes CDR1 SGHDT and CDR2 YYEEEE. The CDR3 extends over 17 amino acids. CDR3 sequence reads: CASSGWTSGSSYNEQFF. The CDR3, as DNA: TGTGCCAGCAGCGGGTGGACTAGCGGGAGCTCCTACAATGAGCAGTTCTTC.

This clone was detected only once. J is TRBJ2-7 and V is TRBV18, with 8 bases identical to TRBD1. V was pared by 3 bases and J by 5 bases, with 12 bases of the junction left unmatched. The CDR3 runs 16 residues. Germline assignment: CDR1 KGHSH and CDR2 LQKENI. CDR3 loop: CASSPKVGTGRHEQYV. DNA for the CDR3: TGTGCCAGCTCACCTAAAGTAGGGACAGGTAGGCACGAGCAGTACGTC.

This sequence joins TRBV2 and TRBJ2-2; 8 nucleotides align to TRBD1. The CDR3 length is 15 residues. The J segment lost 4 bases and the V segment lost 5 bases, leaving 6 bases of the junction unmatched. The germline V gene encodes CDR1 SNHLY and CDR2 FYNNEI. CDR3: CASSTGGRGTGELFF. CDR3 nucleotides: TGTGCCAGCAGTACAGGGGGGCGAGGCACCGGGGAGCTGTTTTTT.

A few counts support this clone. The chain carries TRBV13 and TRBJ2-1, with D unresolved. Germline CDR1 reads PRHDT; CDR2 reads FYEKMQ (reference sequence). This CDR3 has 14 residues. The V gene lost 1 base and the J gene lost 4 bases, with 8 bases spanning the gap. The CDR3 DNA follows: TGTGCCAGCAGCTTAGCGTCGGGTTACAATGAGCAGTTCTTC. It translates to CASSLASGYNEQFF.

V and J are TRBV6-6 and TRBJ1-1; no reliable D call. V was trimmed by 6 bases and J by 4 bases, leaving 15 bases between them. CDR3 length equals 14 residues. The germline gives CDR1 MNHNY, CDR2 SVGAGI (reference sequence). The CDR3 loop is CASSRQRGGTEAFF. The CDR3 DNA reads as TGTGCCAGCAGCCGGCAGCGTGGTGGCACTGAAGCTTTCTTT.

This clone has just a few counts. V is TRBV5-1 and J is TRBJ2-7; D may be TRBD2 (6 bases). Trimming removed 0 bases at V and 3 bases at J, with 13 bases between. Germline CDR1 and CDR2: SGHRS and YFSETQ. This CDR3 is 15 amino acids long. As DNA, the CDR3 is TGCGCCAGCAGCTTGGCCTGGGTAGCGGTCTACGAGCAGTACGTC. Amino acid sequence: CASSLAWVAVYEQYV.